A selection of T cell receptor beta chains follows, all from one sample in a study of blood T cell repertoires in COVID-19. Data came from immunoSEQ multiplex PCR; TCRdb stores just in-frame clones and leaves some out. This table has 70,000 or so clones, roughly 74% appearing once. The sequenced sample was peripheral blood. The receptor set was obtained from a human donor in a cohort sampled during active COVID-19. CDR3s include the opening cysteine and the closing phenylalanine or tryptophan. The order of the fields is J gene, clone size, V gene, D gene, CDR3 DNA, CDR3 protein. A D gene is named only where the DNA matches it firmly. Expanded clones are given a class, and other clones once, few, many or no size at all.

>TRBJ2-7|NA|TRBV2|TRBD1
TGTGCCAGCAGTCCGGCAGGGGGCCTGATCTACGAGCAGTACTTC
CASSPAGGLIYEQYF
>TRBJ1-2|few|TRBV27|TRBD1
TGTGCCAGCAGCCCGCTGACAGGGGAGGATGGCTACACCTTC
CASSPLTGEDGYTF
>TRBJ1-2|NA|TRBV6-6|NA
TGTGCCAGCAGTTACTCGTCGGAGGGGTCCGGCTACACCTTC
CASSYSSEGSGYTF
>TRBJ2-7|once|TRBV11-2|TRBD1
TGTGCCAGCAGCTCGTTCGGGAAGGGACAGGGGGACCACGAGCAGTACTTC
CASSSFGKGQGDHEQYF
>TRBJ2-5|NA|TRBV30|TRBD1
TGTGCCTGGAGTGGGGACAGGGAAGAAGAGACCCAGTACTTC
CAWSGDREEETQYF
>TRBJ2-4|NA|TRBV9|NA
TGTGCCAGCAGCGTAGCCGGGTTTCAAAACATTCAGTACTTC
CASSVAGFQNIQYF
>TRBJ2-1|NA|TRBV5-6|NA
TGTGCCAGCAGCCGGGGAAGACGGGAGCAGTTCTTC
CASSRGRREQFF
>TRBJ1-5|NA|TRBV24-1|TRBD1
TGTGCCACCAGGGGACAGGGTAGCAATCAGCCCCAGCATTTT
CATRGQGSNQPQHF
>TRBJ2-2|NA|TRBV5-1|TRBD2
TGCGCCAGCAGCCCCACTAGCGGGAACACCGGGGAGCTGTTTTTT
CASSPTSGNTGELFF
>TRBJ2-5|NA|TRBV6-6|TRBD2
TGTGCCAGCAGTCCTAGCGGGAGAGGGGGGCAAGAGACCCAGTACTTC
CASSPSGRGGQETQYF
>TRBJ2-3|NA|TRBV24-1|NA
TGTGCCACCAGTGATTCAGGGTTCCCAGATACGCAGTATTTT
CATSDSGFPDTQYF
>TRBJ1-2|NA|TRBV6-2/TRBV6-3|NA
TGTGCCAGCAGTCCCTGGCCGACAGGTCGCACCTATGGCTACACCTTC
CASSPWPTGRTYGYTF
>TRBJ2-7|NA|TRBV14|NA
TGTGCCAGCAGCCAAGATCGGACTATTACCTACGAGCAGTACTTC
CASSQDRTITYEQYF
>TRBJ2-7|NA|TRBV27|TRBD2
TGTGCCAGCAGCCCAAGGAGGGGGGCAGCGGGAGGGCCTCTCGAGCAGTACTTC
CASSPRRGAAGGPLEQYF
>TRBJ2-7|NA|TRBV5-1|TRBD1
TGCGCCAGCAGCATAGGGACAGGCGAGCAGTACTTC
CASSIGTGEQYF
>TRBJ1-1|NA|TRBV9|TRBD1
TGTGCCAGCAGCTCCAGGGACAGGGAGGAAGCTTTCTTT
CASSSRDREEAFF
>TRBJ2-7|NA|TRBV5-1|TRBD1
TGCGCCAGCACCCCAGACAGGGTCGGGCGAGAGCAGTACTTC
CASTPDRVGREQYF
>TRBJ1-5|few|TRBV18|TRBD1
TGTGCCAGCTCACCCGGGACAGCAAATCAGCCCCAGCATTTT
CASSPGTANQPQHF
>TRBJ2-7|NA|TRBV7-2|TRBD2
TGTGCCAGCAGCTTGTCCGGGACTAGCTTCTACGAGCAGTACTTC
CASSLSGTSFYEQYF
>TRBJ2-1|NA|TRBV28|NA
TGTGCCAGCAGTACCTTGACAGCCTACTACAATGAGCAGTTCTTC
CASSTLTAYYNEQFF
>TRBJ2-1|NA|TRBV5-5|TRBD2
TGTGCCAGCAGCCGGGTAGCGGGAGTAGGGAATGAGCAGTTCTTC
CASSRVAGVGNEQFF
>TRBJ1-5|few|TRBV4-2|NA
TGTGCCAGCAGCGCAGGAGGAGGCGGCCTCCGGGAAGGTCAGCCCCAGCATTTT
CASSAGGGGLREGQPQHF
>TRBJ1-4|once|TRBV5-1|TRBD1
TGCGCCAGCAGCGTCGGGACAGGGCAAAGGGAAAAACTGTTTTTT
CASSVGTGQREKLFF
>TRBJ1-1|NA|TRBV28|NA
TGTGCCAGCAACTCCCCCGCGGGGGGAAAACTGGAAGCTTTCTTT
CASNSPAGGKLEAFF
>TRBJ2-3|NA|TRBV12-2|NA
TGTGCAAGTCACTTAACGGGGGGCCATACGCAGTATTTT
CASHLTGGHTQYF
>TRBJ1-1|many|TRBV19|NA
TGTGCCAGTAAGGGCCCAACAGGGAACACTGAAGCTTTCTTT
CASKGPTGNTEAFF
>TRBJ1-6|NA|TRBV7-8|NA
TGTGCCAGCAGCGAGCAAGTACAGACCAATTCACCCCTCCACTTT
CASSEQVQTNSPLHF
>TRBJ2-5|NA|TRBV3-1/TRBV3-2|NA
TGTGCCAGCAGACGAACTAGGGCTCAGGAGACCCAGTACTTC
CASRRTRAQETQYF
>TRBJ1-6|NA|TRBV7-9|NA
TGTGCCAGTCGTCCGGTCGGACAGCTAAATTCACCCCTCCACTTT
CASRPVGQLNSPLHF
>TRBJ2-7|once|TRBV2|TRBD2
TGTGCCAGCAGAAAAGCGGGAGAGTACTTC
CASRKAGEYF
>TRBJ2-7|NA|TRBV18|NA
TGTGCCAGCTCACCGACAGATACCTCCTACGAGCAGTACTTC
CASSPTDTSYEQYF